What follows are 22 T cell receptor beta chains derived from one specimen sequenced in a study of post-analysis software for immune sequencing data. Findings of the study overall: In patients, TRBV5-6, TRBV5-1 and TRBV20-1 belonged to four or five TRBV segments found more frequently than in controls.

The TCR beta cDNA libraries carried unique molecular identifiers. TCRdb used MiXCR to reprocess the PCR reads, holding one entry per CDR3 protein. The sample holds about 540,000 distinct CDR3 sequences, about a third seen once. These TCRs' antigens remain unknown. Sequencing input: blood. The receptors come from a girl younger than 18 with multiple sclerosis.

This clonotype was observed a handful of times. V is TRBV7-9 and J is TRBJ2-5; TRBD1 is a possible D gene (6 bases). This CDR3 comprises 14 residues. The V gene lost 5 bases and the J gene lost 2 bases, with 12 bases spanning the gap. Germline V lookup: CDR1 SEHNR, CDR2 FQNEAQ (reference sequence). In DNA, the CDR3 is TGTGCCAGCAGCCACGGGACACCTCAAGAGACCCAGTACTTC. This codes for CASSHGTPQETQYF.

About this clonotype: A read error may account for a junction end that differs from germline. The chain employs TRBV20-1 and TRBJ2-1, with TRBD2 matching 8 bases. The length of the CDR3 is 15 residues. CDR1 and CDR2 (germline): DFQATT, SNEGSKA (reference sequence). As DNA, the CDR3 is TGCAGTGCTGTTACTAGCGGTGGTTCCTACAATGATCAGTTCTTC. Its translation: CSAVTSGGSYNDQFF.

The V call is TRBV6-6, the J call TRBJ1-2; D unresolved. V was trimmed by 0 bases and J by 3 bases, leaving 5 bases between them. The CDR3 spans 13 residues. In germline, CDR1 is MNHNY, CDR2 SVGAGI (reference sequence). CDR3 coding DNA: TGTGCCAGCAGTTACTCGATCGACTATGGCTACACCTTC. Its translation is CASSYSIDYGYTF.

This clonotype was observed a few times. This chain joins TRBV12-3 or TRBV12-4 and TRBJ2-1; D might be TRBD2 (6 bases). The V end lost 6 bases, the J end lost 3 bases, and 18 bases lay between the germline ends. This CDR3 comprises 16 residues. CDR3 residues: CASRIGGTLLYNEQFF. As DNA, the CDR3 is TGTGCCAGCAGAATTGGAGGGACGCTACTCTACAATGAGCAGTTCTTC.

In DNA, the CDR3 is TGTGCCAGCAGCCCCTCGTTTGGACGGGGGGCCTACGAGCAGTACTTC. Protein product: CASSPSFGRGAYEQYF. The chain combines TRBV3-1 with TRBJ2-7, with 7 bases that match TRBD2. The length of the CDR3 is 16 residues. Germline-derived CDR1 and CDR2 are LGHDT and YNNKEL (reference sequence). V gave up 4 bases and J gave up 2 bases; unmatched junction bases: 11.

The CDR3 sequence is CSARRAGAQYNEQYF. In nucleotides, the CDR3 is TGCAGTGCTAGACGAGCGGGGGCCCAGTACAATGAGCAGTACTTC. The genes are TRBV20-1 and TRBJ2-5; 8 nucleotides line up with TRBD2. With V trimmed by 2 bases and J by 11 bases, 16 bases remained unmatched. Germline loops: CDR1 DFQATT, CDR2 SNEGSKA (reference sequence). This CDR3 region has 15 residues.

Only a few counts were recorded for this clonotype. The CDR3 loop reads CASSEHGEKLFF. Written as DNA, the CDR3 is TGTGCCAGCAGTGAACACGGTGAAAAACTGTTTTTT. This chain connects TRBV12-3 or TRBV12-4 to TRBJ1-4; D unclear. CDR3 size: 12 residues. Trimming removed 5 bases from V and 7 bases from J, with 8 bases in between.

This clonotype has more than one count but fewer than ten. The chain carries TRBV5-1 and TRBJ1-2; 11 bases line up with TRBD1. Germline trimming cut 3 bases from V and 6 bases from J; bases unmatched to any gene: 13. Germline CDR1 SGHRS, CDR2 YFSETQ. The CDR3 is 17 residues long. CDR3 DNA sequence: TGCGCCAGCAGCTCAACTCATACCGGGACAGGGGGGCATGGCTACACCTTC. Protein product: CASSSTHTGTGGHGYTF.

This clonotype was seen a few times. The chain links TRBV13 to TRBJ1-4, with D possibly matching TRBD1 (5 bases). This CDR3 has 14 amino acids. Germline V CDR1 and CDR2: PRHDT, FYEKMQ (reference sequence). The V end lost 5 bases, the J end lost 8 bases, and 15 bases lay between the germline ends. The CDR3 DNA reads as TGTGCCAGCAGCCAGGGACCGGGCCCCGAAAAACTGTTTTTT. This codes for CASSQGPGPEKLFF.

This clonotype was seen once. V usage is TRBV20-1 and J usage is TRBJ2-5, with D perhaps matching TRBD2 (5 bases). CDR1 and CDR2 (germline): DFQATT, SNEGSKA (reference sequence). Trimming removed 1 base at V and 9 bases at J, with 21 bases between. The CDR3 runs to 15 residues. As DNA, the CDR3 is TGCAGTGCTAGAGGGGTCAGCATCGAGGGAGTAGCCCAGTACTTC. It yields the protein CSARGVSIEGVAQYF.

This rearrangement joins TRBV20-1 to TRBJ2-3; D may be TRBD2 (5 bases). This CDR3 contains 17 residues. The germline gives CDR1 DFQATT, CDR2 SNEGSKA (reference sequence). V gave up 3 bases and J gave up 5 bases, with 24 bases separating them. The CDR3 nucleotides read TGCAGTGCTAGTCCCGGACTTGCGGAGCCCTTGGGAGATACGCAGTATTTT. Amino acids: CSASPGLAEPLGDTQYF.

The genes are TRBV29-1 and TRBJ1-1; no clear D gene. Germline V gene sequence: CDR1 SQVTM, CDR2 ANQGSEA. Deletions cut 3 bases from V and 1 base from J, with 3 bases between. The CDR3 has 11 amino acids. In DNA form, the CDR3 reads TGCAGCGTTGAGAAGAACACTGAAGCTTTCTTT. This translates into CSVEKNTEAFF.

V gene TRBV3-1 combines with J gene TRBJ2-7; no reliable D call. The V gene's germline CDR1 is LGHDT and CDR2 YNNKEL (reference sequence). This CDR3 region has 14 residues. V lost 4 bases and J 2 bases, leaving 12 bases between the germline ends. The CDR3 sequence is CASSPWSLPYEQYF. CDR3 in DNA: TGTGCCAGCAGCCCCTGGTCCCTTCCCTACGAGCAGTACTTC.

CDR3 nucleotide sequence: TGTGCCAGCAGCCCATGGGGGCGCGGTAGCTCCTACAATGAGCAGTTCTTC. Encoded protein: CASSPWGRGSSYNEQFF. The chain uses TRBV7-8 and TRBJ2-1; D perhaps matches TRBD1 (6 bases). Germline V CDR1 and CDR2: SGHVS, FQNEAQ. The CDR3 has 17 amino acids. V gave up 5 bases and J gave up 0 bases, with 17 bases separating them. Together with reference TRBV7-8 and TRBJ2-1, the CDR3 gives the full variable domain: GAGVSQSPRYKVAKRGQDVALRCDPISGHVSLFWYQQALGQGPEFLTYFQNEAQLDKSGLPSDRFFAERPEGSVSTLKIQRTQQEDSAVYLCASSPWGRGSSYNEQFFGPGTRLTVL.

V usage is TRBV6-2 or TRBV6-3 and J usage is TRBJ1-2; D gene unclear. The CDR3 has 13 amino acids. Germline CDR1 and CDR2: MNHEY and SVGEGT. V was trimmed by 2 bases and J by 1 base, leaving 5 bases between them. The CDR3 nucleotides are TGTGCCAGCAGTTACCACAGTAACTATGGCTACACCTTC. Translation gives CASSYHSNYGYTF.

This clonotype occurred a few times. V and J are TRBV21-1 and TRBJ1-6; no check of the table's D call, TRBD1, against the DNA was made. TRBV21-1 constitutes a pseudogene. The CDR3 sequence is 19 residues long. The CDR3 sequence is CASSKSPHGTGSYNSPLHF. CDR3 nucleotide sequence: TGTGCCAGCAGCAAATCCCCCCACGGGACAGGGTCTTATAATTCACCCCTCCACTTT.

This clonotype has just a few counts. The chain recombines TRBV5-1 with TRBJ1-1; 8 bases map to TRBD1. V gave up 3 bases and J gave up 2 bases; unmatched junction bases: 9. The CDR3 spans 16 residues. Germline V lookup: CDR1 SGHRS, CDR2 YFSETQ. The CDR3 sequence: CASSWTWTGSNTEAFF. The CDR3 nucleotides read TGCGCCAGCAGCTGGACCTGGACAGGGAGTAACACTGAAGCTTTCTTT.

This chain joins TRBV4-1 and TRBJ1-2, with 7 bases lining up with TRBD1. This CDR3 is 15 amino acids long. The germline gives CDR1 MGHRA, CDR2 YSYEKL. The trim removed 1 base at V and 8 bases at J, leaving 10 bases unmatched. CDR3: CASSQVGGGEEGYTF. The CDR3 region has the DNA TGCGCCAGCAGCCAAGTTGGAGGGGGCGAGGAAGGCTACACCTTC.

V usage is TRBV5-1 and J usage is TRBJ2-7; maybe TRBD2 (6 bases). Germline CDR1 and CDR2: SGHRS and YFSETQ. V shed 6 bases and J shed 1 base, with 20 bases lying between them. The length of the CDR3 is 16 residues. The DNA of the CDR3 is TGCGCCAGCAACCATGGGACGGGGGACTCTTCCTACGAGCAGTACTTC. It codes for CASNHGTGDSSYEQYF.

This chain uses TRBV20-1 with TRBJ2-7, with 8 bases matching TRBD1. Germline loops: CDR1 DFQATT, CDR2 SNEGSKA (reference sequence). The CDR3 runs to 14 residues. J lost 2 bases, V lost 3 bases, and 6 bases had no gene match. The CDR3: CSASHRGTPYEQYF. In DNA form, the CDR3 reads TGCAGTGCTAGCCACAGGGGGACGCCCTACGAGCAGTACTTC.

There are a few counts of this clonotype. The chain links TRBV29-1 to TRBJ1-2; D is unclear. Trimming shortened V by 3 bases and J by 2 bases, and 10 bases separated the two germline ends. The CDR3 is 13 amino acids. Germline-derived CDR1 and CDR2 are SQVTM and ANQGSEA. The CDR3 here is CSVDDGRNYGYTF. CDR3 coding DNA: TGCAGCGTTGACGACGGAAGGAACTATGGCTACACCTTC.

This clonotype was detected only a few times. The chain employs TRBV11-1 and TRBJ1-5; D might be TRBD1 (5 bases). V shed 3 bases and J shed 0 bases, with 9 bases lying between them. The CDR3 totals 15 residues. Germline V CDR1 and CDR2: SGHAT, FQDESV (reference sequence). This chain's CDR3 is CASSLGDGSNQPQHF. In DNA form, the CDR3 reads TGTGCCAGCAGCTTGGGGGACGGTAGCAATCAGCCCCAGCATTTT.